The 7 T cell receptor beta chains below all came from one sample that was sequenced in a study of post-analysis software for immune sequencing data. Unique molecular identifiers tagged the TCR beta cDNA libraries. MiXCR was run by TCRdb on the PCR reads, yielding one entry per CDR3 protein. The sample shows almost 700,000 distinct CDR3 sequences, 55% to 60% of them seen only once. Regarding the study as a whole: Several TRBV segments were more frequent in patients than controls; TRBV5-6, TRBV5-1 and TRBV20-1 belonged to this group.

These receptors' targets are unknown. Sequencing was carried out using blood. The receptor source for this set is a girl aged 2 to 10 with multiple sclerosis.

The V and J genes are TRBV10-1 and TRBJ1-1; D gene unclear. The CDR3 is 13 residues long. V was pared by 3 bases and J by 6 bases, with 11 bases between. The germline gives CDR1 WNHNN, CDR2 SYGVQD (reference sequence). CDR3 in DNA: TGCGCCAGCAGTGACCCACAAGGAGCTGAAGCTTTCTTT. It is translated as CASSDPQGAEAFF.

The J gene is TRBJ2-1, the V gene TRBV12-3 or TRBV12-4, with TRBD2 matching over 7 bases. The J segment lost 1 base and the V segment lost 6 bases, leaving 9 bases of the junction unmatched. CDR3 size: 16 residues. CDR3 coding DNA: TGTGCCAGCAGCCCCGCGCTCGGGGGGTCCTACAATGAGCAGTTCTTC. It codes for CASSPALGGSYNEQFF.

The V gene is TRBV20-1, the J gene TRBJ2-1, with D possibly matching TRBD2 (5 bases). The length of the CDR3 is 14 residues. V lost 3 bases to trimming and J lost 3 bases, with 12 bases between them. CDR1 DFQATT and CDR2 SNEGSKA come from the germline V gene (reference sequence). The CDR3 loop reads CSARGSSLYNEQFF. The CDR3 DNA sequence: TGCAGTGCTAGGGGATCTAGCCTCTACAATGAGCAGTTCTTC.

This clonotype was seen a few times. This chain connects TRBV7-2 to TRBJ2-2, with 9 bases fitting TRBD2. J was trimmed by 5 bases and V by 8 bases; bases with no gene match: 9. The CDR3 runs 15 residues. Germline V gives CDR1 SGHTA, CDR2 FQGNSA. The CDR3 nucleotides are TGTGCCAGCCTTAAAGCGGGGGGAGGTACCGGGGAGCTGTTTTTT. Its translation is CASLKAGGGTGELFF.

A note on this clonotype: One end of the junction does not line up with germline, which may come from a read error. The genes are TRBV7-2 and TRBJ2-1; 7 bases are a match to TRBD2. CDR3 length: 15 amino acids. The germline CDR1 and CDR2 sequences are SGHTA and FQGNSA. CDR3 protein: CASSLAGGTYDEQFF. The CDR3 region has the DNA TGTGCCAGCAGCTTAGCGGGGGGGACCTACGATGAGCAGTTCTTC.

V and J are TRBV7-2 and TRBJ2-1; D gene unclear. CDR1 and CDR2 from the germline V gene are SGHTA and FQGNSA. V lost 2 bases and J lost 1, with 9 bases in between. This CDR3 region has 15 residues. The CDR3 DNA reads TGTGCCAGCAGCTTAATCCCCGATTCCTACAATGAGCAGTTCTTC. Amino acids: CASSLIPDSYNEQFF.

In this sample, this clonotype turned up a few times. This chain uses TRBV12-3 or TRBV12-4 with TRBJ1-1, with a weak D call TRBD1 (5 bases). CDR3 length: 13 residues. The V and J ends lost 6 bases and 3 bases respectively, with 11 bases between them. CDR3 DNA: TGTGCCAGCAGGTTCCAGGGTGACACTGAAGCTTTCTTT. Translated, it gives CASRFQGDTEAFF.